These T cell receptor beta chains were read from a single sample in a study of blood T cell repertoires in COVID-19. TCRdb keeps only in-frame clones here, not all; method: immunoSEQ multiplex PCR. The sample includes approximately 51,000 clones, around 87% seen only once; the top ten take 5%. The specimen sequenced was peripheral blood. Receptors were obtained from a man aged 35 to 55 with active COVID-19. CDR3s include the opening cysteine and the closing phenylalanine or tryptophan. The D gene is left open where the match is weak. For some rows the clone size is stated as once, few or many, or as a class when expanded; others skip it.

CDR3aa: CASSSPGQAPYEQYF; CDR3nt: TGTGCCAGTAGTAGTCCGGGACAGGCTCCATACGAGCAGTACTTC; d_gene: TRBD1; j_gene: TRBJ2-7; abundance: few; v_gene: TRBV19
CDR3aa: CASSMSSREKLFF; CDR3nt: TGTGCCAGTAGTATGTCCTCACGGGAAAAACTGTTTTTT; d_gene: NA; j_gene: TRBJ1-4; abundance: NA; v_gene: TRBV19
CDR3aa: CASSLPRDSPSTYEQYF; CDR3nt: TGTGCCAGCAGCCTCCCTAGGGACTCACCCTCTACCTACGAGCAGTACTTC; d_gene: NA; j_gene: TRBJ2-7; abundance: NA; v_gene: TRBV7-8
CDR3aa: CACPRQGTNEKLFF; CDR3nt: TGTGCCTGCCCCCGGCAGGGAACTAATGAAAAACTGTTTTTT; d_gene: NA; j_gene: TRBJ1-4; abundance: NA; v_gene: TRBV30
CDR3aa: CASSTGGARNSRYTEAFF; CDR3nt: TGTGCCTCCTCGACAGGGGGCGCGAGAAATAGTAGGTACACTGAAGCTTTCTTT; d_gene: TRBD1; j_gene: TRBJ1-1; abundance: NA; v_gene: TRBV5-6
CDR3aa: CASSNTRGSTDTQYF; CDR3nt: TGTGCCAGCAGTAACACCCGCGGGAGCACAGATACGCAGTATTTT; d_gene: NA; j_gene: TRBJ2-3; abundance: few; v_gene: TRBV6-4
CDR3aa: CASSYPGGVGTGELFF; CDR3nt: TGTGCCAGCAGTTACCCCGGGGGGGTCGGAACCGGGGAGCTGTTTTTT; d_gene: TRBD2; j_gene: TRBJ2-2; abundance: NA; v_gene: TRBV6-5
CDR3aa: CASSPQGIGELFF; CDR3nt: TGTGCCAGCAGTCCACAGGGGATCGGGGAGCTGTTTTTT; d_gene: TRBD1; j_gene: TRBJ2-2; abundance: once; v_gene: TRBV6-5
CDR3aa: CAWSVMGADFF; CDR3nt: TGTGCCTGGAGTGTAATGGGGGCTGATTTCTTT; d_gene: NA; j_gene: TRBJ1-1; abundance: NA; v_gene: TRBV30
CDR3aa: CASILQGAEQYF; CDR3nt: TGTGCCAGCATCCTACAGGGGGCGGAGCAGTACTTC; d_gene: TRBD1; j_gene: TRBJ2-7; abundance: NA; v_gene: TRBV2
CDR3aa: CASSLRGAGGPGEQYF; CDR3nt: TGTGCCAGCAGTTTAAGGGGTGCGGGAGGGCCGGGCGAGCAGTACTTC; d_gene: TRBD2; j_gene: TRBJ2-7; abundance: NA; v_gene: TRBV28
CDR3aa: CASSLDSGRAWDEQYF; CDR3nt: TGTGCCAGCAGCTTAGATAGCGGGAGGGCCTGGGACGAGCAGTACTTC; d_gene: TRBD2; j_gene: TRBJ2-7; abundance: NA; v_gene: TRBV11-2
CDR3aa: CASSPFGGSQDNEQFF; CDR3nt: TGCGCCAGCAGCCCGTTCGGGGGTTCGCAAGACAATGAGCAGTTCTTC; d_gene: NA; j_gene: TRBJ2-1; abundance: NA; v_gene: TRBV5-1
CDR3aa: CASSWQGYGSYEQYF; CDR3nt: TGCGCCAGCAGCTGGCAGGGGTATGGCTCCTACGAGCAGTACTTC; d_gene: NA; j_gene: TRBJ2-7; abundance: NA; v_gene: TRBV5-1
CDR3aa: CASSLEAGLITGGGISPPQETQYF; CDR3nt: TGTGCCAGCAGCTTAGAGGCCGGCCTTATAACAGGGGGCGGAATCTCCCCACCACAAGAGACCCAGTACTTC; d_gene: TRBD1; j_gene: TRBJ2-5; abundance: NA; v_gene: TRBV11-3
CDR3aa: CASSPGLAVGGYKNIQYF; CDR3nt: TGTGCCAGCAGTCCGGGACTAGCGGTGGGCGGGTACAAAAACATTCAGTACTTC; d_gene: TRBD2; j_gene: TRBJ2-4; abundance: NA; v_gene: TRBV28